This TCR beta chain was obtained from a study of cytomegalovirus exposure and HLA in healthy donors (dated 2017 in TCRdb). Study-level background: An earlier analysis of approximately 590 of the donors reported approximately 270 Gb of sequence data and approximately 110 million unique TCR beta sequences from about 179 million T cells. Donor age, sex, ethnicity and CMV serostatus were compiled alongside the repertoire data. Every repertoire in the discovery cohort had been generated on one and the same sequencing platform. Along with the roughly 610-subject first cohort, a separate validation cohort of over a hundred different subjects was used. About 280 gigabases of sequencing data and 75 million to 85 million unique TCR sequences made up an early release that covered over 550 HLA-typed donors. The study combined high-throughput TCR immunosequencing, statistical association of individual TCRs with disease status, and machine learning to predict cytomegalovirus infection status. The study used immunosequencing to profile the T cell repertoires of 670 or so subjects and linked those repertoires to cytomegalovirus serostatus. The study was designed to test whether signatures of past pathogen exposure could be identified by cataloging public T cell receptors. The genetic ancestry cluster associated with self-reported Caucasian donors included 81% of the 398 genotyped donors. Genome-wide SNP genotypes for about three fifths of the roughly 700 donors were used in a later genetic analysis, which treated that subset as a discovery cohort. HLA typing covered class I and class II loci at four-digit resolution. In the later analysis, no new phenotypic data were used to find candidate immune exposures; instead, reliance was placed on TCR beta sequences and their occurrence across donors. To study patterns of TCR occurrence, a later analysis re-analyzed previously published TCR beta repertoires from 500 to 850 donors and added high-resolution HLA genotyping. On average, approximately 250,000 unique TCR beta nucleotide sequences were sequenced per donor among about 400 genotyped donors of the cohort, with about 19% of those sequences being non-productive. In an earlier analysis of more than 550 of the donors, high-throughput TCR beta sequencing was used to judge whether each TCR beta V gene segment behaved as functional or pseudogenic. Four to six DR-DQ haplotypes were handled as single units for association and clustering, since linkage in the cohort was strong. Typing coverage varied by locus: roughly 629-640 donors for A, B, C, DRB1 and DQB1; more than 500 for DQA1; nearly 610 for DPA1; around 450 for DPB1.

At the junction V is shortened by 5 bases and J by 7 bases; bases outside the gene matches: 4. Via the germline V gene, CDR1 is SNHLY and CDR2 FYNNEI. The CDR3 has 14 amino acids, counting the end cysteine and phenylalanine. Solely the CDR3 DNA is kept, with 42 bases framed from the first base. A remark on this clone: The specificity of this receptor is unknown. No base quality values were provided; no much bigger clone lies one nucleotide off.

Libraries came from the immunoSEQ multiplex PCR assay. For the multiplex PCR, a mixture combining 60 forward primers for TCR Vbeta segments and 13 reverse primers for TCR Jbeta segments was used. The CDR3 region of rearranged TCR beta genes was amplified from genomic DNA with a multiplex PCR assay. The amplified TCR beta libraries were sequenced on the Illumina HiSeq System as 87-base-pair reads. The original methods were these. A later analysis tallied 75 million to 85 million unique TCR beta chains across the 550 to 850 repertoires, and about 12 million of those chains were shared by two or more donors. A nearest-neighbor algorithm error-corrected the raw reads and collapsed the reads into unique sequences, merging closely related sequences to remove PCR and sequencing errors. Alignment of CDR3 sequences to IMGT reference sequences was used to assign V, D and J gene segments. For a sequence to be retained, a match of at least six nucleotides was required to both a V gene segment and a J gene segment. A rearrangement was called productive if the CDR3 had no stop codons and remained in frame with V and J, and every other rearrangement was called non-productive. Following IMGT convention, CDR3 was defined as the stretch from the second conserved V-encoded cysteine to the conserved J-encoded phenylalanine. In an earlier analysis of 500 to 650 of the donors, sequences lacking an unambiguous match to a single V gene segment were excluded. In an earlier analysis of about 590 of the donors, a V segment was called functional when productive rearrangements were above 56.7%, and segregating when the standard deviation between donors exceeded 5%. A statistical classification framework was built to diagnose cytomegalovirus status from the catalog of TCR beta chain sequences. A later analysis assigned V and J genes by comparing TCR nucleotide sequences with IMGT/GENE-DB human TR gene sequences. A later analysis assigned CDR3 sequences and most-parsimonious VDJ recombination scenarios with the TCRdist pipeline. In a later analysis, each TCR beta chain was defined by its CDR3 amino acid sequence together with its V-gene family, and reads without a unique V-gene family were excluded. To address suspected cross-contamination and a sequencing artifact, a later analysis removed 450 to 700 highly shared, low-generation-probability nucleotide sequences. A later analysis calculated a clonal expansion index for each public chain from normalized within-repertoire ranks of inferred template counts. In a later analysis, generation probabilities were computed with a VDJ recombination model fitted to out-of-frame rearrangements, and the resulting probabilities were checked against IGoR. In a later analysis, hypergeometric tests were used to score TCR-TCR, TCR-HLA and TCR-CMV co-occurrence, with a repertoire-size bias correction applied to TCR pairs. In a later analysis, false discovery rates were estimated by permuting HLA or CMV assignments 20 times. A later analysis grouped co-occurring TCRs with DBSCAN, adding TCRdist sequence similarity when clustering within HLA-allele-positive subsets. Repertoires with fewer than 30,000 or more than 120,000 public chains were left out of co-occurrence clustering, as were roughly five repertoires with anomalous nucleotide sharing. TCRdb took over this immuneACCESS table, retaining in-frame rearrangements with V and J assigned. Such tables are incomplete; in checked studies, under half of the missing clones stem from an unresolved V gene, and the remainder is unexplained. V and J calls and clone size are as listed in that table; D and trimming were resolved from the DNA. This sample has some 200,000 clones in its table, and 60% to 85% of those were observed once. The ten largest clones capture about 1.4% of the sample.

The cohort consisted of 670 or so healthy bone marrow donors. All cohort members were sampled while nominally healthy, although unrecorded immune exposures were likely present. The donor tested CMV seropositive, placing the donor among the approximately 310 seropositive members of the cohort. Every donor gave a peripheral blood sample, and the peripheral blood mononuclear cells from that sample were used for TCR beta sequencing. Genomic DNA was extracted from the blood cell samples with the Qiagen DNeasy Blood Extraction Kit. Broad study findings and their caveats: Linkage disequilibrium might explain the correlated functional status among segregating V segments, but an unknown experimental factor could not be excluded. Because counts were too low, around 18 rarely observed V segments, including chromosome 9 orphons, were left out of the earlier analysis of 500 to 650 of the donors. A cluster of highly shared sequence variants was judged likely to represent a technical artifact of the sequencing pipeline. Some IMGT-functional V segments, including TRBV6-2 and TRBV6-3, could not be distinguished by the 87-base-pair reads and were therefore excluded. Immune exposure information for the cohort was limited to CMV serostatus. An earlier analysis of roughly 570 of the donors showed that most TCR beta V segments appeared in productive rearrangements either about 87% or about 30% of the time, which broadly matched IMGT annotations. Strong co-occurrence of HLA alleles, especially DR and DQ, made assigning TCR associations to individual alleles difficult. HLA typing was unavailable for some donors at each locus, so association tests used only the typed subset. In a later genetic analysis, fewer N-insertions in productive TCRs were reported among donors in an Asian-associated ancestry cluster than the approximately 670-donor mean. In a later genetic analysis, a missense DCLRE1C variant was associated with V-gene and J-gene trimming of TCR beta chains, and the association was replicated in an independent cohort. The authors suggested that the approach could potentially be extended to other disease states and immunological phenotypes. Cytomegalovirus status was reported to be diagnosed by the classifier with high specificity and sensitivity in both the original and validation cohorts. Presence/absence analyses assumed roughly uniform sequencing depth across donors, an assumption that may not hold. A further reported finding was that TCR beta sequences accurately predicted the HLA-A and HLA-B alleles for most subjects in the first cohort. In vitro tests confirmed that a few of the cytomegalovirus-associated TCR beta chains recognize cytomegalovirus antigens. According to a later analysis, most CMV-associated TCR beta chains appeared to be HLA-restricted, and the HLA associations seemed to be driven largely by CMV exposure. A later analysis reported that several top co-occurrence clusters appeared linked to parvovirus B19, influenza, CMV and Epstein-Barr virus. While some public TCRs were present in many individuals, most TCR sequences turned up only very rarely across donors. In a later analysis, the rate of TCR association differed among HLA loci, with DRB1 alleles having the most associated TCRs and HLA-C alleles having the fewest. A total of 150 to 200 TCR beta chains were listed by the study as associated with cytomegalovirus. Specific HLA alleles were associated with 18,000 or so TCR beta sequences at a false discovery rate of 0.05 in a later analysis. The cohort was sequenced for TCR beta chains only, and without alpha or paired-chain data the features that could be detected were limited. In a later analysis, HLA-associated TCR beta chains were found to be more clonally expanded and to have lower generation probabilities than equally common non-associated chains.

The sample was PBMCs. This receptor was taken from a girl aged 5-17 years in good health and CMV-seropositive. The chain links TRBV2 with TRBJ1-6; 8 bases in the middle match TRBD1. Here the CDR3 is given as CASSRTGKNSPLHF. The nucleotide sequence reads as follows: TGTGCCAGCAGTAGGACAGGGAAGAATTCACCCCTCCACTTT.